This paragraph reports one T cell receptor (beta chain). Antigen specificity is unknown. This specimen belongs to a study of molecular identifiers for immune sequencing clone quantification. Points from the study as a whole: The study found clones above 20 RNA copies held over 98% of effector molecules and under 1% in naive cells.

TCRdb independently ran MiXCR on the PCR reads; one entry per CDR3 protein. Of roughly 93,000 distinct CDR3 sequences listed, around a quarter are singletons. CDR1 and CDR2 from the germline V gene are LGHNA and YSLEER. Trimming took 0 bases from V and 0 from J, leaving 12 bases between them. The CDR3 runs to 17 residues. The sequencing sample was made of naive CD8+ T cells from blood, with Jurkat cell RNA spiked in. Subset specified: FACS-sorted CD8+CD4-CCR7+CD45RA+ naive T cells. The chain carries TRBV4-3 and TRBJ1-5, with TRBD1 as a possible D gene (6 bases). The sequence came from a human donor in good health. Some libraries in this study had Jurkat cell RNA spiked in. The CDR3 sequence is CASSQEWDTFSNQPQHF. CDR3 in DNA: TGCGCCAGCAGCCAAGAGTGGGACACCTTTAGCAATCAGCCCCAGCATTTT.